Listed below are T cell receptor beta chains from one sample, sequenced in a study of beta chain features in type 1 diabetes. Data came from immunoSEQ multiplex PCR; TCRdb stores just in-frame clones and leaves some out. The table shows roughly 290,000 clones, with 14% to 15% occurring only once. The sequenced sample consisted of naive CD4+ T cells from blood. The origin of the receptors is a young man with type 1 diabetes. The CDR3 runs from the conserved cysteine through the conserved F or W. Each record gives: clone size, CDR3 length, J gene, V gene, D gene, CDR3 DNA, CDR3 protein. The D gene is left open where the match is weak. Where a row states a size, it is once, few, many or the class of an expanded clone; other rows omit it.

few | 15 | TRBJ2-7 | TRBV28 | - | TGTGCCAGCAGGAAACCCCAGGGCACCACTTACGAGCAGTACTTC | CASRKPQGTTYEQYF
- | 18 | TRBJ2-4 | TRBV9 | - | TGTGCCAGCAGCGTAGGTAGGGGCGGACCCGGGACACGAAACATTCAGTACTTC | CASSVGRGGPGTRNIQYF
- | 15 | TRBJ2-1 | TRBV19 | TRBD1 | TGTGCCAGTACCCAAGGGGACAGGGAGGGAAATGAGCAGTTCTTC | CASTQGDREGNEQFF
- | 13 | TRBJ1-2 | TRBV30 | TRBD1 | TGTGCCTGGAACGCCGGGACAGGGAGGGGCTACACCTTC | CAWNAGTGRGYTF
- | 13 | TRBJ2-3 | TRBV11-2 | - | TGTGCCAGCAGTTCTCGACTGAGAGATACGCAGTATTTT | CASSSRLRDTQYF
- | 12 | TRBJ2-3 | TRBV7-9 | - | TGTGCCGGGCAAAAGGTCACAGATACGCAGTATTTT | CAGQKVTDTQYF
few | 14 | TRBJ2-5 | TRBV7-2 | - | TGTGCCAGCAGCCGGGTTGGCACCCAAGAGACCCAGTACTTC | CASSRVGTQETQYF
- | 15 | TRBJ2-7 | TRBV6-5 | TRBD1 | TGTGCCAGCAGTTACTCCTGGACAGGATACTACGAGCAGTACTTC | CASSYSWTGYYEQYF
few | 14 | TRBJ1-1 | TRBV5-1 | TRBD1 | TGCGCCAGCAGCCCTGGACAGGTGAACACTGAAGCTTTCTTT | CASSPGQVNTEAFF
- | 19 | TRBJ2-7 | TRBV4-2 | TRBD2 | TGTGCCAGCAGCCAAGCCCCTCCCTTGACTAGCGGGAGGCGTCCCGAGCAGTACTTC | CASSQAPPLTSGRRPEQYF
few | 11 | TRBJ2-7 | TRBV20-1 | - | TGCAGTGCTAGCTACTCCTACGAGCAGTACTTC | CSASYSYEQYF
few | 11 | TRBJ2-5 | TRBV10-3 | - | TGTGCCACCCGGGGATTGGAGACCCAGTACTTC | CATRGLETQYF
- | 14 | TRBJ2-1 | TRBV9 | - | TGTGCCAGCAGCGTAGAACCCCAGGGCAATGAGCAGTTCTTC | CASSVEPQGNEQFF
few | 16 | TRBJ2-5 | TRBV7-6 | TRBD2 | TGTGCCAGCAGCATTCGACTAGCGGGAGGGCCAGAGACCCAGTACTTC | CASSIRLAGGPETQYF
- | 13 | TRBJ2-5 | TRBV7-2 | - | TGTGCCAGCAGCGGGGGGGCGAGGGAGACCCAGTACTTC | CASSGGARETQYF
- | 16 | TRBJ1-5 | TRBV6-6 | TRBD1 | TGTGCCAGCAGATCGGACAGGGGGATTAGCAATCAGCCCCAGCATTTT | CASRSDRGISNQPQHF
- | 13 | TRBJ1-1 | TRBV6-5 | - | TGTGCCAGCAGACCAGGGCTCCTTACTGAAGCTTTCTTT | CASRPGLLTEAFF
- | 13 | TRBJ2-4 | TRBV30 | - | TGTGCCTGGATGGGGGGCGCGGGGGACATTCAGTACTTC | CAWMGGAGDIQYF
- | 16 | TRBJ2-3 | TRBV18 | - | TGTGCCAGCTCACACGGGGTAGCCCTTAACACAGATACGCAGTATTTT | CASSHGVALNTDTQYF
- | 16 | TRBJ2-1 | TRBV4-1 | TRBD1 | TGCGCCAGCAGTCCCGGGACAGGGACCGGATACAATGAGCAGTTCTTC | CASSPGTGTGYNEQFF
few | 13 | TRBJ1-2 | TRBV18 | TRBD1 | TGTGCCAGCTCACCCCAGGGGGCTGGTGGCTACACCTTC | CASSPQGAGGYTF
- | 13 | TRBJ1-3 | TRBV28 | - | TGTGCCAGCAGTGGTGTCGAGGGAAACACCATATATTTT | CASSGVEGNTIYF
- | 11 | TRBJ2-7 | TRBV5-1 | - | TGCGCCAGCTCGGCGGAATACGAGCAGTACTTC | CASSAEYEQYF
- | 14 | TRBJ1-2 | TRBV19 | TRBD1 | TGTGCCAGTGACTTGACGACAGGGGGCTATGGCTACACCTTC | CASDLTTGGYGYTF
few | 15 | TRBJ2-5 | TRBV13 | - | TGTGCCAGCAGCAAAGTACAGGTACTCCAAGAGACCCAGTACTTC | CASSKVQVLQETQYF
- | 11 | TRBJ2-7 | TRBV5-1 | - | TGCGCCAGCAGGTTAAGCGCCGAGCAGTACTTC | CASRLSAEQYF
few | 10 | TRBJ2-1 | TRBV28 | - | TGTGCCAGCAGTCGACGGGAGCAGTTCTTC | CASSRREQFF
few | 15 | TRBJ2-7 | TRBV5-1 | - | TGCGCCAGCAGCTTGTCGTGGAGGTTTACTTACGAGCAGTACTTC | CASSLSWRFTYEQYF
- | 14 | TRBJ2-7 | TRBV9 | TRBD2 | TGTGCCAGCAGCGTAGTACCCGCGGGGGACGAGCAGTACTTC | CASSVVPAGDEQYF
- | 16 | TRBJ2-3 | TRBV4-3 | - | TGCGCCAGCAGCCAATTAGGACAGTATCCCACAGATACGCAGTATTTT | CASSQLGQYPTDTQYF
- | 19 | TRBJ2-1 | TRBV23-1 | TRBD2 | TGCGCCAGCAGTCAACTCGCTAGCGGTCCCCCCAGGTCCTACAATGAGCAGTTCTTC | CASSQLASGPPRSYNEQFF
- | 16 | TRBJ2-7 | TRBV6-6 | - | TGTGCCAGCAGTGTACCTAGGACAGTCATCAACTACGAGCAGTACTTC | CASSVPRTVINYEQYF
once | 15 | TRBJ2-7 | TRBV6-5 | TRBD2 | TGTGCCAGCAGGGGGGCAGCGGGAGGAAGATACGAGCAGTACTTC | CASRGAAGGRYEQYF
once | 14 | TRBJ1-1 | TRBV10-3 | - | TGTGCCATCAGTGCCTCGACAGGGAACACTGAAGCTTTCTTT | CAISASTGNTEAFF
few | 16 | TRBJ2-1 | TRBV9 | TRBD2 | TGTGCCAGCAGCGCAATCCTAGCGGGGCCCTACAATGAGCAGTTCTTC | CASSAILAGPYNEQFF
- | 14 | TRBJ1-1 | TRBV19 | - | TGTGCCAGTAGTATAGAACATTCTAACACTGAAGCTTTCTTT | CASSIEHSNTEAFF
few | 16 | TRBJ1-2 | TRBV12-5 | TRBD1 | TGTGCTAGTGGTTTGGCCGACCGTGACAGGGATGGCGGCTACACCTTC | CASGLADRDRDGGYTF
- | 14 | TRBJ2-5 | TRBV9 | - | TGTGCCAGCAGCGTAGATGTAGGCGGGGAGACCCAGTACTTC | CASSVDVGGETQYF
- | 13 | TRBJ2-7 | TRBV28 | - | TGTGCCAGCAGTTATGCCTACCTCTACGAGCAGTACTTC | CASSYAYLYEQYF
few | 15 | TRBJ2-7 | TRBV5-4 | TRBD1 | TGTGCCAGCAGCTTCGGACAGGGGGCGGGTTACGAGCAGTACTTC | CASSFGQGAGYEQYF
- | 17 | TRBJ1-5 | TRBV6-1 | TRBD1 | TGTGCCAGCAGTGACGACAGGGCCTTGAGAGGCAATCAGCCCCAGCATTTT | CASSDDRALRGNQPQHF
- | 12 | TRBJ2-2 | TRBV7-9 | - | TGTGCCAGCAGCCACCGGTCCGGGGAGCTGTTTTTT | CASSHRSGELFF
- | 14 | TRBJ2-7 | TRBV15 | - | TGTGCCACCAGCAGAGATCCCGGACAGCACGAGCAGTACTTC | CATSRDPGQHEQYF
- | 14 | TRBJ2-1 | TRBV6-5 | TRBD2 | TGTGCCAGCCGCGGGGGTAGTCGTCGTGAGGAGCAGTTCTTC | CASRGGSRREEQFF
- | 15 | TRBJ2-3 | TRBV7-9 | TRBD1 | TGTGCCAGCAGCGTGGGGACAGGGAACACAGATACGCAGTATTTT | CASSVGTGNTDTQYF
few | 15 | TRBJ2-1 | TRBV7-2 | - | TGTGCCAGCAGCCCGAGTCGGGTAACAAGCAATGAGCAGTTCTTC | CASSPSRVTSNEQFF
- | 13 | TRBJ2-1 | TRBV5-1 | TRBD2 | TGCGCCAGCAGCTGGAGCGGGAGCAATGAGCAGTTCTTC | CASSWSGSNEQFF
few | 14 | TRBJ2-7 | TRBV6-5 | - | TGTGCCAGCAGTTACGGACAGCTCTCCTACGAGCAGTACTTC | CASSYGQLSYEQYF
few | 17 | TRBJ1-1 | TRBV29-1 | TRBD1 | TGCAGCGTTGAAAATTGGCAGGGGGCATGGTTGAACACTGAAGCTTTCTTT | CSVENWQGAWLNTEAFF
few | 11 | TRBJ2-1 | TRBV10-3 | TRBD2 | TGTGCCATCACCCAGCGGGGTGAGCAGTTCTTC | CAITQRGEQFF
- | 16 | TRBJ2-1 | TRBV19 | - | TGTGCCAGTAGTATCCCGGGACTCCAATCTTACAATGAGCAGTTCTTC | CASSIPGLQSYNEQFF